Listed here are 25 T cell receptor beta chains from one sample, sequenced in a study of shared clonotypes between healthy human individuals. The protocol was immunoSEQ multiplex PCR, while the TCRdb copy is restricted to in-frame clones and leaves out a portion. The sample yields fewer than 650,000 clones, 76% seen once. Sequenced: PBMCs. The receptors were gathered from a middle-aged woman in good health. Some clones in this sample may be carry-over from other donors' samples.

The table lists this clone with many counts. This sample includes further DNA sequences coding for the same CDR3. The CDR3 DNA reads TGTGCCAGCAGCTCAGCTGTAAACTATGGCTACACCTTC. Translating it yields CASSSAVNYGYTF. The V gene is TRBV11-2, the J gene TRBJ1-2; D is undetermined. Germline CDR1 SGHAT, CDR2 FQNNGV. Trimming left V 4 bases short and J 2 bases short, with 8 bases between. This CDR3 comprises 13 residues.

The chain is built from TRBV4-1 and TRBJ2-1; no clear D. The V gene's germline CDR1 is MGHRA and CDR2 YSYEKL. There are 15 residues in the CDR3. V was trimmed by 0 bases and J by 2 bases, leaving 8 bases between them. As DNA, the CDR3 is TGCGCCAGCAGCCAAGATGCTGAGGCCTACAATGAGCAGTTCTTC. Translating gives CASSQDAEAYNEQFF.

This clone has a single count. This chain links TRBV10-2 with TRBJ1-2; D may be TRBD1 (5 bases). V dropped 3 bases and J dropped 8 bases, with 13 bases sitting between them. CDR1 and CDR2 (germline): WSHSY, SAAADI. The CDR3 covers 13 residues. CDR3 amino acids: CASSDGTGRGYTF. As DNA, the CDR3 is TGCGCCAGCAGTGACGGAACAGGCCGGGGCTACACCTTC.

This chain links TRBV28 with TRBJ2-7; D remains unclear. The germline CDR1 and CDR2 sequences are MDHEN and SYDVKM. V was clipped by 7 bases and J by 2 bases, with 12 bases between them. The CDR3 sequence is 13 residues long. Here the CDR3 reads CASILSGTYEQYF. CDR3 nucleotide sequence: TGTGCCAGCATCCTTAGTGGCACCTACGAGCAGTACTTC.

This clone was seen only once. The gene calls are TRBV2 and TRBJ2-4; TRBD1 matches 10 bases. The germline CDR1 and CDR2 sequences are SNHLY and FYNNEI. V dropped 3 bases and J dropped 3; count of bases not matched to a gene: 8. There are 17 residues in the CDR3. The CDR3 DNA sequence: TGTGCCAGCAGTGACGAGACAGGGGGCAAGGTCAAAAACATTCAGTACTTC. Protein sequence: CASSDETGGKVKNIQYF.

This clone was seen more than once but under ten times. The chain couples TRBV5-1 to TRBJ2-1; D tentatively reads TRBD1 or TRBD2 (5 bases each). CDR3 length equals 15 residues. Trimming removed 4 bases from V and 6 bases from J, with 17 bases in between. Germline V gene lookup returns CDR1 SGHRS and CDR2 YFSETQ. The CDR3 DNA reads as TGCGCCAGCAGCGGCCGTGGGGGAGCGTTCAATGAGCAGTTCTTC. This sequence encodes CASSGRGGAFNEQFF.

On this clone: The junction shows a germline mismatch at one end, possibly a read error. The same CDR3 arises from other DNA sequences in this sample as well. CDR3 bases: TGTGCTAGCAGCCCAATAGCCTCATCCTTCCACGAGCAGTACTTC. This sequence encodes CASSPIASSFHEQYF. This chain links TRBV28 with TRBJ2-7; D unclear. This CDR3 is 15 amino acids long. The germline CDR1 and CDR2 sequences are MDHEN and SYDVKM.

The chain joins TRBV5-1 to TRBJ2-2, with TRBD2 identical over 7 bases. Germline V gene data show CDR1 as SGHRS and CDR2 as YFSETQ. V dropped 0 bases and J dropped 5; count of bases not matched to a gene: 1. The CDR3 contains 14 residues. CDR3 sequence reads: CASSLGLATGELFF. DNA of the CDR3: TGCGCCAGCAGCTTGGGACTAGCTACCGGGGAGCTGTTTTTT.

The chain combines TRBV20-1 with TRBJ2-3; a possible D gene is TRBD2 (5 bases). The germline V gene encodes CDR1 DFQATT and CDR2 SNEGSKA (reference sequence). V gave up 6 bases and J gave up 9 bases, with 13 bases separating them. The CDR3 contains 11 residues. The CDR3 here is CSAGGLPTQYF. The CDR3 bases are TGCAGTGCCGGCGGACTGCCGACGCAGTATTTT.

The CDR3 DNA reads TGTGCCAGCAGTGGGCTCCGGGAAGGCGGCTACACCTTC. This translates into CASSGLREGGYTF. This chain links TRBV2 with TRBJ1-2; D unclear. Germline V gives CDR1 SNHLY, CDR2 FYNNEI. This CDR3 is 13 amino acids long. Trimming removed 4 bases from V and 8 bases from J, with 14 bases in between.

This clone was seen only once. The CDR3 here is CASSSNIGRDRAEAFF. The DNA of the CDR3 is TGTGCCAGCAGTTCCAATATAGGGAGGGATCGGGCTGAAGCTTTCTTT. The chain has TRBV6-6 and TRBJ1-1; no reliable D call. The CDR3 runs 16 residues. Looked up from germline, CDR1 is MNHNY and CDR2 is SVGAGI (reference sequence). Trimming cost V 4 bases and J 6 bases, with 21 bases left between them.

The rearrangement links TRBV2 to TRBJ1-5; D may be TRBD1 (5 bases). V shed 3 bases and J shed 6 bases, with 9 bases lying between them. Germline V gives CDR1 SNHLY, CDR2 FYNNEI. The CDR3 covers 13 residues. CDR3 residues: CASSDREVQPQHF. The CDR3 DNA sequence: TGTGCCAGCAGTGACAGGGAGGTTCAGCCCCAGCATTTT.

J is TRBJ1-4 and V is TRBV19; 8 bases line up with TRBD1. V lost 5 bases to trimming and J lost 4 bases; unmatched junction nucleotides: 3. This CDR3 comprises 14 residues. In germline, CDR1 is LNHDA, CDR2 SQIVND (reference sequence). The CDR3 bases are TGTGCCAGTAGTGTGGGACAGGATAATGAAAAACTGTTTTTT. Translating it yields CASSVGQDNEKLFF.

The DNA of the CDR3 is TGTGCCATCAGTGATAACGCAGGGCCTGGCTATGGCTACACCTTC. It codes for CAISDNAGPGYGYTF. The chain links TRBV10-3 to TRBJ1-2, with a weak D call TRBD1 (5 bases). Germline V lookup: CDR1 ENHRY, CDR2 SYGVKD. The CDR3 covers 15 residues. V lost 3 bases and J 4 bases, leaving 15 bases between the germline ends.

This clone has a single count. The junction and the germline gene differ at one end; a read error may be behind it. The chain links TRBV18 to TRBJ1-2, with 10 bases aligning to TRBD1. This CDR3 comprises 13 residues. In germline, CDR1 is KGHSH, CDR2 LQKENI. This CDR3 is CASSPGQGDGYIF. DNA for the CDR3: TGTGCCAGCTCACCAGGACAGGGGGACGGCTACATCTTC.

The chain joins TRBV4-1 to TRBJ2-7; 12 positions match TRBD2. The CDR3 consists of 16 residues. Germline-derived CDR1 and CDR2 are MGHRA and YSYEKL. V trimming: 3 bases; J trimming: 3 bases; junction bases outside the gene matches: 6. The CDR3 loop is CASSQASGRANYEQYF. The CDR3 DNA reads TGCGCCAGCAGCCAGGCTAGCGGGAGGGCCAACTACGAGCAGTACTTC.

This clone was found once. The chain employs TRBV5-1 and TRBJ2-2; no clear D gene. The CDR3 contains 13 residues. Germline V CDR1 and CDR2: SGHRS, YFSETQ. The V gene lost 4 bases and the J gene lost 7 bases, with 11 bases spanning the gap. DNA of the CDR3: TGCGCCAGCAGCGTTAGGTCAGACGGGGAGCTGTTTTTT. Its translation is CASSVRSDGELFF.

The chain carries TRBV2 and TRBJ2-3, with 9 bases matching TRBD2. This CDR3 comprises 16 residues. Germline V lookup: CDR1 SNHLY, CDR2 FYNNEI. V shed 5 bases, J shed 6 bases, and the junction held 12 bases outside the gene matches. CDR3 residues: CASSKGREGGPDTQYF. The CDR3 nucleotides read TGTGCCAGCAGTAAGGGGCGGGAGGGGGGTCCCGATACGCAGTATTTT.

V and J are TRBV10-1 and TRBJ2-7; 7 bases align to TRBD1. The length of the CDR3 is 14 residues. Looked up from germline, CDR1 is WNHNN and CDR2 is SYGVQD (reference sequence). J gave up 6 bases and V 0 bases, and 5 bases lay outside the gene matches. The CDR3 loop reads CASSESTGRGEQYF. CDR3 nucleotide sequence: TGCGCCAGCAGTGAGTCGACAGGGAGAGGCGAGCAGTACTTC.

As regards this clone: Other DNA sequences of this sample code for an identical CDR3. The CDR3 DNA reads TGTGCCAGCAGCCAAGTTCAGGGGTTCCTTTCAGGGGAGCTGTTTTTT. Its translation: CASSQVQGFLSGELFF. V and J are TRBV14 and TRBJ2-2, with D possibly TRBD1 on 6 matching bases. V lost 1 base, J lost 8 bases, and 17 bases lay in between. Germline values: CDR1 SGHDN, CDR2 FVKESK. This CDR3 contains 16 residues.

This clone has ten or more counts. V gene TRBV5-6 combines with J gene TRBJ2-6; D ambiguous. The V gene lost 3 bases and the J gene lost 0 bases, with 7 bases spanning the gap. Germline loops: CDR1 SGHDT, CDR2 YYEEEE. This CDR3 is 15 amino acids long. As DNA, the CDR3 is TGTGCCAGCAGCTATGGGCCCTCTGGGGCCAACGTCCTGACTTTC. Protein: CASSYGPSGANVLTF.

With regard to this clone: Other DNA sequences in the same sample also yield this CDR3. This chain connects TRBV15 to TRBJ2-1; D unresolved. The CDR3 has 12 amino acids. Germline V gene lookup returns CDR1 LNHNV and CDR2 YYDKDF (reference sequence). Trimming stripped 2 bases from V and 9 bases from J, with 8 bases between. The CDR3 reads CATSRPSGEQFF. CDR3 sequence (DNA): TGTGCCACCAGCAGACCTAGTGGTGAGCAGTTCTTC.

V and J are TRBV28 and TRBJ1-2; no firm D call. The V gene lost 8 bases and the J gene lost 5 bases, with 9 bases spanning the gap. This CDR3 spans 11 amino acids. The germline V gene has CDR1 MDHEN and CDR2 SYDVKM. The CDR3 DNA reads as TGTGCCAGCCGAGAGGGATATGGCTACACCTTC. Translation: CASREGYGYTF.

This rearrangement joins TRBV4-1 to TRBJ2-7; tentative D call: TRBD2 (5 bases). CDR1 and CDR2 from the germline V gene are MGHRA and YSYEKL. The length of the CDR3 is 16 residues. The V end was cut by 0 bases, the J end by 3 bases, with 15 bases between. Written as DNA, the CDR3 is TGCGCCAGCAGCCAAGATACGGGCGGGTCCCTCTACGAGCAGTACTTC. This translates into CASSQDTGGSLYEQYF.

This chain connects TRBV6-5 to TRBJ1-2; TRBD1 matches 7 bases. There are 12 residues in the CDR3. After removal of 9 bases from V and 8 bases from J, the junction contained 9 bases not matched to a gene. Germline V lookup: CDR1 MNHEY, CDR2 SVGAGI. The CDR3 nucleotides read TGTGCCAGGAGCCGACAGGGACTCGGCTACACCTTC. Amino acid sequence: CARSRQGLGYTF.